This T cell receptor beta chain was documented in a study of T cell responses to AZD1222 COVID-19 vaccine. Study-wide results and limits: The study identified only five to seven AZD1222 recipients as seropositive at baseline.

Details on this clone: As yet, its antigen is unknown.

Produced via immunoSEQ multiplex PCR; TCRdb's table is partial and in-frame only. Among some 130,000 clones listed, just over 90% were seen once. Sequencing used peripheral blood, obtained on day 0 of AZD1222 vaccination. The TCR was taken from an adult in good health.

The chain's CDR3 is CASIGTKLGEQYF. As DNA, the CDR3 is TGTGCCAGCATAGGGACAAAATTAGGAGAGCAGTACTTC. V is TRBV25-1 and J is TRBJ2-7; D perhaps matches TRBD1 (6 bases). CDR1 and CDR2 from the germline V gene are MGHDK and SYGVNS. Trimming took off 7 bases at V and 7 bases at J, with 17 bases between the two ends. This CDR3 is 13 amino acids long.